The source of this T cell receptor beta chain is a study of T cell repertoires in cytomegalovirus infection (dated by TCRdb to the late 2010s). For the wider study: Recently identified HLA-C-restricted CMV epitopes, whose presentation resists viral immunomodulation, were targeted by peptide stimulations together with well-studied HLA-B-restricted epitopes. Donor HLA type was relevant to the analysis, as public TCR beta signatures indicated carriage of CMV infection together with the matching HLA type.

The intended sense of this specimen's treatment or condition label: in vitro stimulation with specific CMV peptide epitopes to enrich CMV-specific T cells. The study at large found these results: Cumulative frequency of public TCR beta family members discriminated carriers of CMV infection plus the relevant HLA type in this cohort and an independent roughly 330-donor cohort. The ex vivo response was dominated by HLA-C-restricted CMV-specific TCR beta clonotypes, which also provided the single most frequent clonotype in two of eight donors.

This clonotype showed up just once. Its antigen remains undetermined. The sample holds no much larger clone one base away, and base qualities are not on file. On its own, one read is weak support. Via the germline V gene (reference sequence), CDR1 is LNHNV and CDR2 YYDKDF. The CDR3 sequence holds 15 residues, the cysteine and phenylalanine included. Just CDR3 DNA is preserved here, 45 bases in frame from base 1. The junction shows trimming of 3 bases on V and 7 bases on J, and the gene matches do not reach 8 bases of it. Sequencer: Illumina HiSeq 1500. Using fastp at Q25 and MiXCR, TCRdb reprocessed the public reads and kept productive beta chains. Rows with one shared CDR3 protein collapse into an entry with the most common genes and DNA. Across this sample there are a few hundred thousand distinct CDR3 sequences, with almost 30% seen only once. The ten largest account for around 20% of the sample.

The receptor chain draws on TRBV15 and TRBJ1-4; TRBD1 matches 7 bases in the middle. The sequencing used cultured PBMCs, collected from culture after CMV antigen stimulation. The receptor was isolated from a human donor in good health (CMV status not recorded). Some clones in this sample may be carry-over from other donors' samples. The DNA is TGTGCCACCAGCAGTACCAGGGGGGTTGGTGAAAAACTGTTTTTT. Its coded protein is CATSSTRGVGEKLFF.